A single sample is the source of the 18 T cell receptor beta chains below, sequenced in a study of T-cell memory formation after mild COVID-19. TCRdb re-called the 5' RACE reads through MiXCR, storing one row per CDR3 protein. The table has 400,000 to 500,000 distinct CDR3 sequences, 20% seen once. The sequenced material came from PBMCs or a T cell subset sorted from them (not recorded which). The source is an adult woman who had mild COVID-19 (a few samples of this study predate the infection). Cell type and time point are not known.

This clonotype has a handful of counts. The chain is built from TRBV7-3 and TRBJ2-1; perhaps TRBD2 as D (6 bases). Germline-derived CDR1 and CDR2 are SGHTA and FQGTGA. Trimming shortened V by 4 bases and J by 2 bases, and 12 bases separated the two germline ends. CDR3 length equals 15 residues. The CDR3 region has the DNA TGTGCCAGCAGCTCCGGGGGAGCCCCCTACAATGAGCAGTTCTTC. It specifies CASSSGGAPYNEQFF.

This clonotype was observed a handful of times. The chain couples TRBV5-1 to TRBJ1-2, with 9 bases matching TRBD1. This CDR3 region has 17 residues. Trimming removed 0 bases from V and 5 bases from J; junction bases left unmatched: 11. Germline-derived CDR1 and CDR2 are SGHRS and YFSETQ. The CDR3 region is CASSLAGGQGGLYGYTF. The DNA of the CDR3 is TGCGCCAGCAGCTTGGCCGGGGGACAGGGAGGACTGTATGGCTACACCTTC.

This clonotype was counted only a few times. This rearrangement joins TRBV7-9 to TRBJ2-5, with 10 bases lining up with TRBD2. Germline V gene data show CDR1 as SEHNR and CDR2 as FQNEAQ (reference sequence). There are 15 residues in the CDR3. V gave up 3 bases and J gave up 4 bases; unmatched junction bases: 5. The CDR3 protein is CASSLSSGGAETQYF. In nucleotides, the CDR3 is TGTGCCAGCAGCTTGTCGAGCGGGGGGGCAGAGACCCAGTACTTC.

This clonotype was picked up a small number of times. This chain links TRBV7-6 with TRBJ1-3; D unclear. V shed 0 bases and J shed 0 bases, with 9 bases lying between them. Germline-derived CDR1 and CDR2 are SGHVS and FNYEAQ. The length of the CDR3 is 16 residues. CDR3 nucleotides: TGTGCCAGCAGCTTAGCGTTGAAGAGCTCTGGAAACACCATATATTTT. Encoded protein: CASSLALKSSGNTIYF.

This chain links TRBV10-3 with TRBJ1-2, with TRBD1 identical over 8 bases. The CDR3 sequence is 16 residues long. Trimming removed 6 bases from V and 2 bases from J; junction bases left unmatched: 11. Germline V gives CDR1 ENHRY, CDR2 SYGVKD. The CDR3 region is CAISRGQDTLNYGYTF. The CDR3 coding sequence is TGTGCCATCAGCAGGGGACAGGACACTTTAAACTATGGCTACACCTTC.

The chain has TRBV9 and TRBJ2-5; D is undetermined. This CDR3 is 14 amino acids long. In germline, CDR1 is SGDLS, CDR2 YYNGEE. With 6 bases removed from V and 4 bases from J, the gap between germline ends came to 16 bases. In DNA, the CDR3 is TGTGCCAGCACCCTCCACCTGGGCTCAGAGACCCAGTACTTC. This sequence encodes CASTLHLGSETQYF.

This sequence joins TRBV9 and TRBJ2-2, with 8 positions matching TRBD1. Germline values: CDR1 SGDLS, CDR2 YYNGEE. The CDR3 runs to 15 residues. Losses at the gene ends were 3 bases for V and 6 bases for J; bases not matched to a gene: 7. The chain's CDR3 is CASSADRGFAGELFF. CDR3 coding DNA: TGTGCCAGCAGCGCCGACAGGGGATTCGCCGGGGAGCTGTTTTTT.

This chain connects TRBV10-2 to TRBJ1-3, with D possibly matching TRBD1 (5 bases). The ends were cut back, 10 bases at V and 0 bases at J, with 19 bases in the middle. Germline values: CDR1 WSHSY, CDR2 SAAADI. The CDR3 has 16 residues. CDR3 nucleotide sequence: TGCGCCACTCGCAGGGCTACTGGGTACTCTGGAAACACCATATATTTT. It encodes CATRRATGYSGNTIYF.

This clonotype was counted only a few times. The chain couples TRBV9 to TRBJ2-5, with D possibly matching TRBD1 (7 bases). The CDR3 extends over 15 amino acids. The V end lost 4 bases, the J end lost 2 bases, and 15 bases lay between the germline ends. CDR1 is SGDLS, CDR2 YYNGEE, per germline. The CDR3 here is CASSRPAGQQETQYF. The CDR3 nucleotides read TGTGCCAGCAGCCGACCGGCGGGACAGCAAGAGACCCAGTACTTC.

This sequence joins TRBV20-1 and TRBJ2-5; a weak D match, TRBD1 (6 bases). Germline V gene sequence: CDR1 DFQATT, CDR2 SNEGSKA (reference sequence). This CDR3 is 13 amino acids long. V dropped 3 bases and J dropped 1 base, with 9 bases sitting between them. The CDR3 DNA reads as TGCAGTGCTAGTCCAGGGGTCCAAGAGACCCAGTACTTC. Protein sequence: CSASPGVQETQYF.

The rearrangement joins TRBV7-8 to TRBJ2-1; 9 nucleotides match TRBD2. Trimming cost V 5 bases and J 9 bases; bases outside gene matches: 11. This CDR3 comprises 15 residues. The germline V gene encodes CDR1 SGHVS and CDR2 FQNEAQ. This CDR3 reads CASSPGTSLRTEQFF. CDR3 DNA sequence: TGTGCCAGCAGCCCCGGGACTAGCCTACGAACTGAGCAGTTCTTC.

The chain couples TRBV18 to TRBJ2-7; 7 nucleotides agree with TRBD2. V lost 2 bases and J lost 7; bases outside the gene matches: 8. The CDR3 is made up of 14 amino acids. Germline CDR1 and CDR2: KGHSH and LQKENI. This chain's CDR3 is CASSPGLRAGEQYF. CDR3 sequence (DNA): TGTGCCAGCTCACCAGGACTCCGAGCGGGAGAGCAGTACTTC.

The gene calls are TRBV5-1 and TRBJ2-5, with D possibly matching TRBD1 (6 bases). The CDR3 totals 14 residues. V lost 3 bases, J lost 2 bases, and 11 bases lay in between. CDR1 SGHRS and CDR2 YFSETQ come from the germline V gene. DNA for the CDR3: TGCGCCAGCAGCTCGGCAGGGGAGCAAGAGACCCAGTACTTC. Its translation: CASSSAGEQETQYF.

This clonotype was seen only once. This chain's CDR3 is CSARIGDRNTEAFF. The DNA of the CDR3 is TGCAGTGCTAGAATAGGGGACAGGAACACTGAAGCTTTCTTT. J is TRBJ1-1 and V is TRBV20-1; 7 positions agree with TRBD1. Germline V gene sequence: CDR1 DFQATT, CDR2 SNEGSKA (reference sequence). This CDR3 contains 14 residues. V shed 2 bases, J shed 1 base, and the junction held 4 bases outside the gene matches.

This clonotype has just a few counts. J is TRBJ2-7 and V is TRBV27; either TRBD1 or TRBD2 may supply D (5 bases each). CDR1 and CDR2 (germline): MNHEY, SMNVEV (reference sequence). With 2 bases removed from V and 2 bases from J, the gap between germline ends came to 10 bases. This CDR3 is built from 14 residues. In nucleotides, the CDR3 is TGTGCCAGCAGTTTACAAGTGGGGGCCTACGAGCAGTACTTC. Translating gives CASSLQVGAYEQYF.

In this sample, this clonotype turned up a few times. The rearrangement joins TRBV11-3 to TRBJ1-1, with no clear D. This CDR3 has 13 amino acids. Trimming stripped 0 bases from V and 5 bases from J, with 7 bases between. CDR1 is SGHNT, CDR2 YENEEA, per germline. The CDR3 coding sequence is TGTGCCAGCAGCTTAGATCCCAAGACTGAAGCTTTCTTT. As protein: CASSLDPKTEAFF.

This clonotype was counted only a few times. The chain links TRBV7-6 to TRBJ2-7, with TRBD2 identical over 7 bases. The CDR3 contains 15 residues. Germline CDR1 and CDR2: SGHVS and FNYEAQ. V lost 1 base and J lost 2; bases outside the gene matches: 5. CDR3 DNA sequence: TGTGCCAGCAGCTTAGGAGCGGGGCGAACCTACGAGCAGTACTTC. It encodes CASSLGAGRTYEQYF.

This clonotype has more than one count but fewer than ten. This chain uses TRBV5-1 with TRBJ2-3, with 8 bases lining up with TRBD2. The CDR3 loop spans 18 amino acids. After removal of 4 bases from V and 2 bases from J, the junction contained 15 bases not matched to a gene. Germline V gene lookup returns CDR1 SGHRS and CDR2 YFSETQ. CDR3 sequence (DNA): TGCGCCAGCAGCCCCCAGAGCTCCAGCGGGGGTGTCACAGATACGCAGTATTTT. Its protein is CASSPQSSSGGVTDTQYF.